The clone carrying this TCR beta chain showed up just once. Its antigen is unknown. The CDR3 sequence is 15 residues long. Germline V CDR1 and CDR2: ENHRY, SYGVKD. V shed 5 bases and J 4 bases; nucleotides not matched to a gene: 5. This record belongs to a study of human thymus T cells. Study-level results: Use of V and J genes seemed skewed within the thymic and blood repertoires.

No fixed cell number was used; all available blood leukocytes supplied DNA. The table came from immunoSEQ multiplex PCR; TCRdb's copy has only in-frame clones and leaves some out. Of some 57,000 clones detected, nearly 95% appear once; the ten largest clones hold less than 7%. The chain employs TRBV10-3 and TRBJ1-5, with 10 bases that match TRBD1. The sample taken for sequencing was blood. This sequence was found in a boy less than two years old with a congenital heart defect but otherwise immunologically healthy. CDR3 residues: CAISWDRGSNQPQHF. CDR3 DNA: TGTGCCATCAGTTGGGACAGGGGAAGTAATCAGCCCCAGCATTTT.